The clone carrying this TCR beta chain occurred a few times. These data come from a study of OX40 agonist ivuxolimab in advanced cancers. Study background: It was ivuxolimab, an agonistic anti-OX40 (CD134) antibody, that patients were treated with.

The CDR3 is made up of 13 amino acids. Unmatched junction bases numbered 3, after V lost 3 bases and J lost 7 bases. CDR1 is WNHNN, CDR2 SYGVQD, per germline (reference sequence). Profiling relied on immunoSEQ multiplex PCR, and the TCRdb table lists in-frame clones only, not all of them. Of under 70,000 clones detected, around 85% appear once; the ten largest clones hold roughly 4%. Sequenced material: CD4+ or CD8+ T cells sorted from blood, taken in a trial of the OX40 agonist ivuxolimab. The sequence came from an adult with an advanced solid tumor such as melanoma, head and neck, liver or kidney cancer. The chain has TRBV10-1 and TRBJ2-1, with 7 bases lining up with TRBD2. CDR3 coding DNA: TGCGCCAGCAGTGACGGGGGGAGGAATGAGCAGTTCTTC. Translation: CASSDGGRNEQFF.